A single sample is the source of the 24 T cell receptor beta chains below, sequenced in a study of cytomegalovirus exposure and HLA in healthy donors (dated by TCRdb to 2016 to 2017). Library preparation used the immunoSEQ multiplex PCR assay. This is the immuneACCESS table as TCRdb keeps it, with only in-frame sequences that have V and J called. A part of the clones is gone; compared with another copy, unresolved V genes explain less than half, and the rest is unexplained. Here the sample has about 220,000 clones; roughly 88% occur a single time. The top ten hold about an eighth of the sample. The material sequenced was PBMCs. The receptors originated from a young woman in good health and CMV-seropositive.

The rearrangement uses TRBV9 and TRBJ2-5; 9 bases agree with TRBD2. The V gene's germline CDR1 is SGDLS and CDR2 YYNGEE. Trimming removed 3 bases from V and 4 bases from J; junction bases left unmatched: 7. The CDR3 extends over 15 amino acids. This chain's CDR3 is CASSAQAGGGETQYF. The CDR3 region has the DNA TGTGCCAGCAGCGCGCAAGCGGGAGGAGGAGAGACCCAGTACTTC.

The chain links TRBV11-2 to TRBJ2-7, with a tentative D call TRBD1 (6 bases). V lost 0 bases, J lost 2 bases, and 14 bases lay in between. This CDR3 has 16 amino acids. Germline CDR1 is SGHAT and CDR2 is FQNNGV. CDR3 DNA sequence: TGTGCCAGCAGCTTAGAAGGTGGAGGACAGACCTACGAGCAGTACTTC. Its translation is CASSLEGGGQTYEQYF. Using reference TRBV11-2 and TRBJ2-7 for the parts outside the CDR3, the full variable domain is EAGVAQSPRYKIIEKRQSVAFWCNPISGHATLYWYQQILGQGPKLLIQFQNNGVVDDSQLPKDRFSAERLKGVDSTLKIQPAKLEDSAVYLCASSLEGGGQTYEQYFGPGTRLTVT.

This sequence joins TRBV11-2 and TRBJ2-3; no clear D gene. CDR1 and CDR2 from the germline V gene are SGHAT and FQNNGV. The CDR3 spans 14 residues. Between the trimmed V and J ends, which lost 4 bases and 0 bases, there was a span of 8 bases. CDR3 sequence reads: CASSYSHSTDTQYF. CDR3 bases: TGTGCCAGCAGCTACAGTCACAGCACAGATACGCAGTATTTT.

The CDR3, as DNA: TGCGCCAGCAGCCAAGGGGATATCTCTGGGGCCAACGTCCTGACTTTC. Translating gives CASSQGDISGANVLTF. The chain recombines TRBV4-3 with TRBJ2-6; D gene ambiguous. The germline V and J ends were trimmed by 1 base and 0 bases, with 7 bases remaining between them. Germline V CDR1 and CDR2: LGHNA, YSLEER. The length of the CDR3 is 16 residues.

Written as DNA, the CDR3 is TGCAGCGTTCCCCAGGGGGCGCAGGGCTACACCTTC. This sequence encodes CSVPQGAQGYTF. The V and J genes are TRBV29-1 and TRBJ1-2, with 8 bases lining up with TRBD1. The CDR3 runs 12 residues. The germline gives CDR1 SQVTM, CDR2 ANQGSEA. The V gene end was trimmed by 5 bases and the J gene end by 8 bases; junction bases not matched to a gene: 7. The whole variable domain, filled in from reference TRBV29-1 and TRBJ1-2, reads SAVISQKPSRDICQRGTSLTIQCQVDSQVTMMFWYRQQPGQSLTLIATANQGSEATYESGFVIDKFPISRPNLTFSTLTVSNMSPEDSSIYLCSVPQGAQGYTFGSGTRLTVV.

The table lists this clone with a few counts. The rearrangement joins TRBV6-5 to TRBJ1-2, with TRBD1 identical over 8 bases. Germline lookup yields CDR1 MNHEY and CDR2 SVGAGI. The CDR3 is 15 residues long. Trimming cost V 0 bases and J 7 bases; bases outside gene matches: 7. Written as DNA, the CDR3 is TGTGCCAGCAGTTACTCGAGGGACAGGATGGGTGGCTACACCTTC. It yields the protein CASSYSRDRMGGYTF.

The chain recombines TRBV27 with TRBJ2-7, with TRBD2 identical over 14 bases. Trimming cost V 7 bases and J 5 bases; bases outside gene matches: 16. The germline V gene encodes CDR1 MNHEY and CDR2 SMNVEV (reference sequence). This CDR3 spans 18 amino acids. The CDR3: CASKPQRLAGGLSDEQYF. CDR3 bases: TGTGCCAGCAAACCCCAAAGACTAGCGGGAGGGCTGAGCGACGAGCAGTACTTC.

V usage is TRBV30 and J usage is TRBJ1-1, with TRBD1 matching 8 bases. The V gene end was trimmed by 4 bases and the J gene end by 3 bases; junction bases not matched to a gene: 7. Germline V gene data show CDR1 as GTSNPN and CDR2 as SVGIG (reference sequence). The CDR3 contains 14 residues. CDR3 sequence reads: CAWMRDRRHTEAFF. The DNA of the CDR3 is TGTGCCTGGATGAGGGACAGGCGACACACTGAAGCTTTCTTT.

V and J are TRBV5-6 and TRBJ1-2; D gene uncertain. Trimming took off 1 base at V and 4 bases at J, with 11 bases between the two ends. Germline CDR1 and CDR2: SGHDT and YYEEEE. This CDR3 contains 14 residues. The CDR3 protein is CASSLSGRPYGYTF. CDR3 DNA sequence: TGTGCCAGCAGCTTGTCTGGACGGCCCTATGGCTACACCTTC.

The rearrangement uses TRBV10-3 and TRBJ1-2; D ambiguous. The CDR3 length is 12 residues. The germline V gene has CDR1 ENHRY and CDR2 SYGVKD. Trimming took off 3 bases at V and 6 bases at J, with 8 bases between the two ends. CDR3 coding DNA: TGTGCCATCAGTGAAAGTCGGGATGGCTACACCTTC. It is translated as CAISESRDGYTF.

This chain uses TRBV29-1 with TRBJ1-5; D uncertain. V gave up 5 bases and J gave up 7 bases, with 15 bases separating them. The CDR3 is 13 amino acids. Germline V CDR1 and CDR2: SQVTM, ANQGSEA. CDR3 sequence reads: CSVKSAPGQPQHF. CDR3 nucleotide sequence: TGCAGCGTTAAGTCGGCCCCCGGGCAGCCCCAGCATTTT.

The chain links TRBV9 to TRBJ1-2; D remains ambiguous. The CDR3 is made up of 12 amino acids. V lost 0 bases and J lost 4, with 4 bases in between. The germline CDR1 and CDR2 sequences are SGDLS and YYNGEE. The CDR3 reads CASSVGIYGYTF. For the CDR3, the DNA is TGTGCCAGCAGCGTAGGAATCTATGGCTACACCTTC.

The chain joins TRBV30 to TRBJ1-1; D call uncertain. Germline V CDR1 and CDR2: GTSNPN, SVGIG (reference sequence). The ends were cut back, 2 bases at V and 9 bases at J, with 13 bases in the middle. The CDR3 runs to 12 residues. CDR3 in amino acids: CAWSTQYSQAFF. The DNA of the CDR3 is TGTGCCTGGAGTACCCAGTATTCTCAAGCTTTCTTT.

The J gene is TRBJ1-5, the V gene TRBV28; D is uncertain. V lost 1 base to trimming and J lost 7 bases, with 17 bases between them. Germline values: CDR1 MDHEN, CDR2 SYDVKM. This CDR3 has 16 amino acids. The CDR3 reads CASSLFRALTGQPQHF. The CDR3 bases are TGTGCCAGCAGTTTATTTCGGGCGCTAACGGGGCAGCCCCAGCATTTT.

The V call is TRBV27, the J call TRBJ2-3, with a possible D match to TRBD1 (6 bases). Germline CDR1 and CDR2: MNHEY and SMNVEV (reference sequence). Trimming took off 3 bases at V and 1 base at J, with 11 bases between the two ends. The CDR3 extends over 15 amino acids. The DNA for the CDR3 is TGTGCCAGCAGTTTTCACGCAGGGGGCACAGATACGCAGTATTTT. It specifies CASSFHAGGTDTQYF.

The chain is built from TRBV7-9 and TRBJ2-3, with 10 bases matching TRBD2. The trim removed 8 bases at V and 0 bases at J, leaving 14 bases unmatched. Germline V gives CDR1 SEHNR, CDR2 FQNEAQ (reference sequence). CDR3 length: 18 amino acids. CDR3 in DNA: TGTGCCAGCGGCGTCAACAGCGGGAGGGCCGGGAGCACAGATACGCAGTATTTT. Protein: CASGVNSGRAGSTDTQYF.

This chain uses TRBV19 with TRBJ2-5; 9 bases map to TRBD1. The ends lost 3 bases at V and 2 bases at J; junction bases unmatched: 4. Germline CDR1 reads LNHDA; CDR2 reads SQIVND (reference sequence). The CDR3 runs to 15 residues. Written as DNA, the CDR3 is TGTGCCAGTAGTATGGGACAGGGTTATCAAGAGACCCAGTACTTC. This codes for CASSMGQGYQETQYF.

This chain links TRBV6-5 with TRBJ1-1; TRBD1 is a possible D gene (5 bases). Deletions cut 5 bases from V and 1 base from J, with 11 bases between. The CDR3 has 14 residues. Germline CDR1 reads MNHEY; CDR2 reads SVGAGI. The CDR3 region has the DNA TGTGCCAGCAGTAGGGGCACAAGGAACACTGAAGCTTTCTTT. Its protein product is CASSRGTRNTEAFF.

The genes are TRBV10-3 and TRBJ2-3; 10 bases agree with TRBD2. Germline CDR1 and CDR2: ENHRY and SYGVKD. The CDR3 has 16 residues. V lost 9 bases, J lost 0 bases, and 9 bases stayed unmatched. The CDR3 spells CAIGLAARSSTDTQYF. The CDR3 DNA reads as TGTGCCATAGGACTAGCGGCACGATCTAGCACAGATACGCAGTATTTT.

This clone was seen more than once but under ten times. Other DNA sequences in the sample encode the same CDR3. This sequence joins TRBV27 and TRBJ2-1, with a tentative D call TRBD1 (5 bases). This CDR3 contains 13 residues. V lost 2 bases and J lost 4, with 6 bases in between. The germline V gene has CDR1 MNHEY and CDR2 SMNVEV (reference sequence). CDR3 sequence reads: CASSLAGYNEQFF. Here the CDR3 DNA reads TGTGCCAGCAGTTTAGCAGGGTACAATGAGCAGTTCTTC.

CDR3 amino acids: CASSIAGGGAYEQYF. CDR3 DNA sequence: TGTGCCAGTAGTATAGCGGGAGGAGGGGCTTACGAGCAGTACTTC. The chain recombines TRBV19 with TRBJ2-7; the match to TRBD2 covers 7 bases. Germline values: CDR1 LNHDA, CDR2 SQIVND (reference sequence). With V trimmed by 1 base and J by 4 bases, 7 bases remained unmatched. The CDR3 loop spans 15 amino acids.

The V gene is TRBV27, the J gene TRBJ1-4; TRBD1 matches at 8 bases. Germline V gene data show CDR1 as MNHEY and CDR2 as SMNVEV (reference sequence). With V trimmed by 2 bases and J by 7 bases, 6 bases remained unmatched. There are 15 residues in the CDR3. This CDR3 reads CASSLRWTGIEKLFF. The DNA for the CDR3 is TGTGCCAGCAGTTTAAGGTGGACAGGGATTGAAAAACTGTTTTTT.

The chain recombines TRBV4-1 with TRBJ2-7; D tentatively reads TRBD1 or TRBD2 (5 bases each). CDR1 and CDR2 from the germline V gene are MGHRA and YSYEKL. The CDR3 is made up of 17 amino acids. V dropped 0 bases and J dropped 0 bases, with 15 bases sitting between them. The CDR3 nucleotides are TGCGCCAGCAGCCAAGATCACGGGGCGGCTATCTCCTACGAGCAGTACTTC. Its translation is CASSQDHGAAISYEQYF.

The chain employs TRBV28 and TRBJ2-7; D is possibly TRBD2 (6 bases). Germline CDR1 is MDHEN and CDR2 is SYDVKM. The CDR3 is 18 amino acids. V lost 3 bases, J lost 4 bases, and 25 bases lay in between. The CDR3, as DNA: TGTGCCAGCAGTTTCGACGCGGCGGGAACGGACTCTGGGTACGAGCAGTACTTC. As protein: CASSFDAAGTDSGYEQYF.